This T cell receptor (beta chain) is drawn from a study of cytomegalovirus exposure and HLA in healthy donors. V dropped 5 bases and J dropped 5 bases, with 19 bases sitting between them. The CDR3 has 16 residues. Per germline, CDR1 MNHEY and CDR2 SMNVEV (reference sequence). Use of 60 Vbeta and 13 Jbeta primers characterized the PCR. Sequencing used immunoSEQ multiplex PCR; TCRdb keeps in-frame clones, though not all of them. Found here are 60,000 to 70,000 clones; the top ten clones hold approximately 16%. It was healthy bone marrow donors who served as donors. This chain uses TRBV27 with TRBJ2-1, with D hard to call. This clonotype originated in a boy aged 5-17 years in good health and CMV-seronegative. The sample comprised PBMCs. In DNA, the CDR3 is TGTGCCAGCAGTCCATCGACCCTGACGAGCGACAATGAGCAGTTCTTC. Residues: CASSPSTLTSDNEQFF.